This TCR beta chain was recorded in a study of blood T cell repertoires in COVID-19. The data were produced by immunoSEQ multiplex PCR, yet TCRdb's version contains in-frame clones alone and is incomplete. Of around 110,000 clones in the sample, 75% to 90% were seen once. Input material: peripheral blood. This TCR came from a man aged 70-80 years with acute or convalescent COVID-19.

CDR3 nucleotides: TGTGCCAGCAGCCAGGGCGGAGGGGAGCAGTACTTC. It translates to CASSQGGGEQYF. The V and J genes are TRBV4-2 and TRBJ2-7; maybe TRBD2 (6 bases). The V end was cut by 3 bases, the J end by 7 bases, with 10 bases between. The CDR3 runs 12 residues. Germline V gene lookup returns CDR1 LGHNA and CDR2 YNFKEQ.